This T cell receptor (beta chain) was found in a study of glioma-infiltrating T cells after dendritic cell vaccination. The assay was immunoSEQ multiplex PCR, and TCRdb's table has in-frame clones only and misses some. The sample includes just over 95,000 clones, 75% to 85% of them seen just once. Study-wide points: TCR clonality showed no direct relationship with survival.

Comment on this clone: Antigen unknown.

V gave up 5 bases and J gave up 2 bases, with 7 bases separating them. CDR1 is MNHEY, CDR2 SVGAGI, per germline. The CDR3 extends over 13 amino acids. V and J are TRBV6-5 and TRBJ1-3; D perhaps matches TRBD1 (6 bases). This sample comprised blood, obtained before dendritic cell vaccination. The receptor comes from a human donor with glioblastoma. CDR3 coding DNA: TGTGCCAGCAGTCGACAGGCTGGAAACACCATATATTTT. Translation: CASSRQAGNTIYF.